This is a list of T cell receptor beta chains from one sample in a study of post-analysis software for immune sequencing data. MiXCR, applied by TCRdb to the PCR reads, yields one record per CDR3 protein. The sample has hundreds of thousands of distinct CDR3 sequences; 30% are singletons. Sample: blood. These receptors came from a girl aged 10 to 17 with multiple sclerosis. Both conserved end residues are part of each CDR3. Rows may omit the clone size; those that give it use once, few, many or a size class.

- TRBV13 CASSPRVVETQYF
- TRBV6-2/TRBV6-3 CASSYDSTSYEQYF
- TRBV5-1 CATHRTVSTEQYF
- TRBV6-5 CASRGTGDEQYF
few TRBV20-1 CSARTGVSNQPQHF
few TRBV6-6 CASRLGTGLNTGELFF
- TRBV27 CASRKSENTDTQYF
few TRBV5-1 CASSSDRGLNSPLHF
- TRBV6-5 CASSQARGRNNQPQHF
- TRBV4-3 CASSQGLTTYEQYF
- TRBV15 CATSRDDRADYGYTF
many TRBV10-2 CASIDPVGGSYNEQFF
- TRBV27 CASSLWGGLGTDTQYF
- TRBV20-1 CGASGSFGGYTF
few TRBV20-1 CSAPGGPYTDTQYF
few TRBV5-6 CASSSLQTQYF
few TRBV10-3 CAIGWGAYNEQFF
few TRBV7-2 CASLPTGEATQYF
- TRBV28 CASSLARTGYEQYF
- TRBV5-5 CASSREAGGIYEQYF